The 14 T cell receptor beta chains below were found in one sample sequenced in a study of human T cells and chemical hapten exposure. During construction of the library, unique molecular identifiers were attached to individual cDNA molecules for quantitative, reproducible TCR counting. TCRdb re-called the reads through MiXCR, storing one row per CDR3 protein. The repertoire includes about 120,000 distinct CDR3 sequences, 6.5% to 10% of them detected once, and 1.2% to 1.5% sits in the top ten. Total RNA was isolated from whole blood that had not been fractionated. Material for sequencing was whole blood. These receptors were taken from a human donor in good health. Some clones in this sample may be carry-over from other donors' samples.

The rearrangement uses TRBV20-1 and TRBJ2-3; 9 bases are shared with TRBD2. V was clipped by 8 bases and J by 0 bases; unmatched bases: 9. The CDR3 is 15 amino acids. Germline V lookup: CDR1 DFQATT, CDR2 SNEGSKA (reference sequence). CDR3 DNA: TGCAGTACTGTAGCGGGAGTCTCGAGCACAGATACGCAGTATTTT. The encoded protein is CSTVAGVSSTDTQYF.

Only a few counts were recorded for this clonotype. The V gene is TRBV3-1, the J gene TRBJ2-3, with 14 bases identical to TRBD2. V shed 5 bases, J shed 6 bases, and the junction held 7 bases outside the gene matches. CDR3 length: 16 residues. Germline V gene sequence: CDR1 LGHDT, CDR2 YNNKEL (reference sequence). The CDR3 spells CASSSMTSGRADTQYF. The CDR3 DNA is TGTGCCAGCAGCTCGATGACTAGCGGGAGGGCGGATACGCAGTATTTT.

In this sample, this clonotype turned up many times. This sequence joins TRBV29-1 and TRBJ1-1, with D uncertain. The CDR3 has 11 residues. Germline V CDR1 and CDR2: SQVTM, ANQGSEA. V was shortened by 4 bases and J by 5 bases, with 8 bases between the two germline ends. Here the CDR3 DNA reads TGCAGCGTTGCCAGTTCAACTGAAGCTTTCTTT. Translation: CSVASSTEAFF.

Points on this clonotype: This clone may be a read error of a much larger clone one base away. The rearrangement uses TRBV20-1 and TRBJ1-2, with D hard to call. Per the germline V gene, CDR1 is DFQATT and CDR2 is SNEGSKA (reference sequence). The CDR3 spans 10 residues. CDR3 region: CRASFAGYTF. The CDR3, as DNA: TGCCGTGCTAGCTTTGCTGGCTACACCTTC.

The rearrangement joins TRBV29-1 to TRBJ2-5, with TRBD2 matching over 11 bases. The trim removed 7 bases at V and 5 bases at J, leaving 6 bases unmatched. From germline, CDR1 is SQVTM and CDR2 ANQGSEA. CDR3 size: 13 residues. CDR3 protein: CSALAGVLETQYF. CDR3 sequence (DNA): TGCAGCGCACTAGCGGGAGTTTTGGAGACCCAGTACTTC.

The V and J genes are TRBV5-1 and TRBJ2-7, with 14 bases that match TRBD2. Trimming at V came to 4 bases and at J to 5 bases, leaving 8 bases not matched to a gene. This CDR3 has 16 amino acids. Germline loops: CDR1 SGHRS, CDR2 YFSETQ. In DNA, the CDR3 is TGCGCCAGCAGCGGGAGTTGGGGACTAGCGGGAGACGAGCAGTACTTC. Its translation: CASSGSWGLAGDEQYF. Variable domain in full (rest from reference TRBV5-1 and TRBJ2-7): KAGVTQTPRYLIKTRGQQVTLSCSPISGHRSVSWYQQTPGQGLQFLFEYFSETQRNKGNFPGRFSGRQFSNSRSEMNVSTLELGDSALYLCASSGSWGLAGDEQYFGPGTRLTVT.

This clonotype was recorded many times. The CDR3 DNA is TGTGCCAGCAGTAACGGAAACACCATATATTTT. This sequence encodes CASSNGNTIYF. The rearrangement uses TRBV6-5 and TRBJ1-3; D is uncertain. This CDR3 has 11 amino acids. The germline V gene has CDR1 MNHEY and CDR2 SVGAGI. V was pared by 5 bases and J by 4 bases, with 3 bases between.

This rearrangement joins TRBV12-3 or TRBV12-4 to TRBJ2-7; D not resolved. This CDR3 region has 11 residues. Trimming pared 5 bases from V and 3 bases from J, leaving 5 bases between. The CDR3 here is CASSDFYEQYF. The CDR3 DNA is TGTGCCAGCAGTGATTTCTACGAGCAGTACTTC.

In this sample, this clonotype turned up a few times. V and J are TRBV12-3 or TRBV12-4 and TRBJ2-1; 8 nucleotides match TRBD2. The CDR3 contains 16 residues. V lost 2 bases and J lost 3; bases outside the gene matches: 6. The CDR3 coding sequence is TGTGCCAGCAGTTTACGCGGGGGGTTCCTCTACAATGAGCAGTTCTTC. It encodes CASSLRGGFLYNEQFF.

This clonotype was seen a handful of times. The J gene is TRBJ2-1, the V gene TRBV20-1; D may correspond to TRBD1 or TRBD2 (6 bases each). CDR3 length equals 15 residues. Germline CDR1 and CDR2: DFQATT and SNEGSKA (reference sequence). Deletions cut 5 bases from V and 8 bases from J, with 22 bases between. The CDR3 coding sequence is TGCAGTGCTCGGAAAAGACTAGTCGGGGGCGATGAGCAGTTCTTC. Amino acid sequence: CSARKRLVGGDEQFF.

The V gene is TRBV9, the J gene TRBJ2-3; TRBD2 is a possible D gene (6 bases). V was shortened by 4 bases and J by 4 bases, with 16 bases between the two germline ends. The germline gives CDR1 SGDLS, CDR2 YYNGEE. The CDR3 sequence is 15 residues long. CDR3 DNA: TGTGCCAGCAGCAAGACTGGGGGGTGGCCAGATACGCAGTATTTT. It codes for CASSKTGGWPDTQYF.

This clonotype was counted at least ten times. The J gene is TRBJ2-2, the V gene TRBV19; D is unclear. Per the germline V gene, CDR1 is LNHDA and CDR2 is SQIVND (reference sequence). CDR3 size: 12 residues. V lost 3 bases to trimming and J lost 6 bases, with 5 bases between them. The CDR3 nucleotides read TGTGCCAGTAGTATCGTCCCCGGGGAGCTGTTTTTT. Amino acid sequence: CASSIVPGELFF.

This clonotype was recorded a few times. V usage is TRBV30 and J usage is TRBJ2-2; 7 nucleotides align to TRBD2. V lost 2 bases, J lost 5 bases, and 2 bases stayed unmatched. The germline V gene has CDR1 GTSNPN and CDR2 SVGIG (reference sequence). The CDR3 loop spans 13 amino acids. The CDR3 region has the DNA TGTGCCTGGAGTCAGCGGGGAACCGGGGAGCTGTTTTTT. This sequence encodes CAWSQRGTGELFF.

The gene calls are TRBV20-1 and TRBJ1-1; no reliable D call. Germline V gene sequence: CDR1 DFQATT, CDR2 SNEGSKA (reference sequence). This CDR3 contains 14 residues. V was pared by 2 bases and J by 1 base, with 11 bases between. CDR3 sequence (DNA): TGCAGTGCTAGAAATAGACCGAAGAACACTGAAGCTTTCTTT. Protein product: CSARNRPKNTEAFF.